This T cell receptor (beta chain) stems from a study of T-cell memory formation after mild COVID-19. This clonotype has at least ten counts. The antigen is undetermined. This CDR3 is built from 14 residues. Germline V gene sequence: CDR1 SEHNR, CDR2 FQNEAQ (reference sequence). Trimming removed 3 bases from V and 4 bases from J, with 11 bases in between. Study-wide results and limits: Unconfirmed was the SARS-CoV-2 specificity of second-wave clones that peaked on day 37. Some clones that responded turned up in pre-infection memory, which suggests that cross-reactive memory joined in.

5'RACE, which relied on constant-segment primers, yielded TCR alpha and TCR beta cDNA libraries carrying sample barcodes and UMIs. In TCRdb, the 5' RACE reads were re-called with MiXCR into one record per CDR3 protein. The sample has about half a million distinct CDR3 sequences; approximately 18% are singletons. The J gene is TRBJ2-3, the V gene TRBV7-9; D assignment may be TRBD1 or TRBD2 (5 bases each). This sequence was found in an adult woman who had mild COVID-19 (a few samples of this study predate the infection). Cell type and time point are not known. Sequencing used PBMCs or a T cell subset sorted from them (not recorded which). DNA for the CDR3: TGTGCCAGCAGCTTGGGGGTGGCCGCAGATACGCAGTATTTT. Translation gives CASSLGVAADTQYF.